The 21 T cell receptor beta chains presented below share a single source sample, sequenced in a study of T cell repertoires in cytomegalovirus infection (dated by TCRdb to the late 2010s). Reads for this sample came from an Illumina HiSeq 1500. Starting from the raw public reads, TCRdb applied fastp trimming at Q25, assembled clones with MiXCR and retained in-frame beta chains. Duplicate CDR3 protein sequences are folded into a single record with the most common DNA and genes. Here the sample has 300,000 or so distinct CDR3 sequences; roughly 23% occur a single time. Roughly 14% of the sample rests with the top ten. Sequencing was performed on PBMCs. These receptors all come from a human donor in good health (CMV status not recorded). Some clones in this sample may be carry-over from other donors' samples.

The gene calls are TRBV19 and TRBJ1-6; possibly TRBD1 for D (6 bases). V was trimmed by 8 bases and J by 9 bases, leaving 20 bases between them. The V gene's germline CDR1 is LNHDA and CDR2 SQIVND (reference sequence). The CDR3 extends over 15 amino acids. The CDR3 loop reads CASLGAGEMSSPLHF. CDR3 bases: TGTGCCAGTCTAGGGGCAGGGGAGATGAGTTCACCCCTCCACTTT.

Ten or more counts support this clonotype. The chain is built from TRBV7-2 and TRBJ2-2; D gene uncertain. The CDR3 is 14 amino acids. From germline, CDR1 is SGHTA and CDR2 FQGNSA. Trimming pared 1 base from V and 4 bases from J, leaving 7 bases between. The CDR3 region is CASSLGPGTGELFF. The CDR3 DNA reads TGTGCCAGCAGCTTAGGACCGGGCACCGGGGAGCTGTTTTTT. The variable domain in full, with the rest retrieved from reference TRBV7-2 and TRBJ2-2, is GAGVSQSPSNKVTEKGKDVELRCDPISGHTALYWYRQSLGQGLEFLIYFQGNSAPDKSGLPSDRFSAERTGGSVSTLTIQRTQQEDSAVYLCASSLGPGTGELFFGEGSRLTVL.

Ten or more counts support this clonotype. The V gene is TRBV7-2, the J gene TRBJ1-2; D perhaps matches TRBD1 (6 bases). The CDR3 contains 14 residues. V dropped 0 bases and J dropped 2 bases, with 7 bases sitting between them. The germline gives CDR1 SGHTA, CDR2 FQGNSA. This CDR3 is CASSLAGGNYGYTF. CDR3 nucleotides: TGTGCCAGCAGCTTAGCAGGGGGGAACTATGGCTACACCTTC.

The chain joins TRBV28 to TRBJ2-1; 7 bases fit TRBD2. The CDR3 consists of 14 residues. Germline assignment: CDR1 MDHEN and CDR2 SYDVKM. V lost 4 bases, J lost 4 bases, and 4 bases stayed unmatched. The DNA of the CDR3 is TGTGCCAGCAGTTCGCTAGCGGAATACAATGAGCAGTTCTTC. Translating gives CASSSLAEYNEQFF.

Ten or more counts support this clonotype. In DNA, the CDR3 is TGTGCCAGCAGCTTAGATCCTGGCAGACGCTACGAGCAGTACTTC. This translates into CASSLDPGRRYEQYF. The gene calls are TRBV11-2 and TRBJ2-7; D gene uncertain. CDR1 is SGHAT and CDR2 is FQNNGV in the germline V gene. Trimming removed 0 bases at V and 3 bases at J, with 12 bases between. The CDR3 runs to 15 residues.

This clonotype was seen a few times. V and J are TRBV29-1 and TRBJ2-7; D is perhaps TRBD2 (5 bases). The V end lost 6 bases, the J end lost 3 bases, and 15 bases lay between the germline ends. CDR3 length: 13 amino acids. Germline V gene data show CDR1 as SQVTM and CDR2 as ANQGSEA. DNA for the CDR3: TGCAGCGTGAGGCCCATGGCGGGCTACGAGCAGTACTTC. This sequence encodes CSVRPMAGYEQYF.

The CDR3 loop is CSARDRDRDETQYF. The CDR3 DNA sequence: TGCAGTGCTAGAGACCGGGACAGGGATGAGACCCAGTACTTC. This rearrangement joins TRBV20-1 to TRBJ2-5; 9 bases are a match to TRBD1. The CDR3 length is 14 residues. V gave up 0 bases and J gave up 5 bases; unmatched junction bases: 4. Per germline, CDR1 DFQATT and CDR2 SNEGSKA (reference sequence).

The V call is TRBV15, the J call TRBJ1-2; D ambiguous. The V gene's germline CDR1 is LNHNV and CDR2 YYDKDF (reference sequence). The V gene lost 7 bases and the J gene lost 2 bases, with 11 bases spanning the gap. This CDR3 contains 13 residues. The chain's CDR3 is CATKQAANYGYTF. The CDR3 DNA follows: TGTGCCACCAAGCAGGCGGCCAACTATGGCTACACCTTC. Full variable domain (outside the CDR3, taken from reference TRBV15 and TRBJ1-2): DAMVIQNPRYQVTQFGKPVTLSCSQTLNHNVMYWYQQKSSQAPKLLFHYYDKDFNNEADTPDNFQSRRPNTSFCFLDIRSPGLGDTAMYLCATKQAANYGYTFGSGTRLTVV.

This clonotype appeared many times. This chain links TRBV7-2 with TRBJ1-2; D is unclear. Trimming removed 3 bases at V and 0 bases at J, with 11 bases between. There are 15 residues in the CDR3. Germline CDR1 and CDR2: SGHTA and FQGNSA. The CDR3 protein is CASSFGPASNYGYTF. The CDR3 DNA is TGTGCCAGCAGCTTCGGGCCAGCGTCTAACTATGGCTACACCTTC. The variable domain in full, with the rest retrieved from reference TRBV7-2 and TRBJ1-2, is GAGVSQSPSNKVTEKGKDVELRCDPISGHTALYWYRQSLGQGLEFLIYFQGNSAPDKSGLPSDRFSAERTGGSVSTLTIQRTQQEDSAVYLCASSFGPASNYGYTFGSGTRLTVV.

This clonotype was picked up a small number of times. The chain joins TRBV20-1 to TRBJ2-5; 12 bases map to TRBD2. There are 16 residues in the CDR3. Germline lookup yields CDR1 DFQATT and CDR2 SNEGSKA (reference sequence). Trimming cost V 4 bases and J 2 bases; bases outside gene matches: 8. The CDR3 nucleotides are TGCAGTGCTATGACGCCTAGCGGGGGGGCTCAAGAGACCCAGTACTTC. It specifies CSAMTPSGGAQETQYF.

This clonotype was seen a few times. The rearrangement links TRBV11-2 to TRBJ2-7; 7 bases map to TRBD1. The CDR3 sequence is 13 residues long. With 4 bases clipped from V and 2 bases from J, the junction kept 2 bases outside the gene matches. The V gene's germline CDR1 is SGHAT and CDR2 FQNNGV. Here the CDR3 reads CASSWDSTYEQYF. CDR3 coding DNA: TGTGCCAGCAGCTGGGACAGCACCTACGAGCAGTACTTC. Filled out from reference TRBV11-2 and TRBJ2-7, the complete variable domain reads EAGVAQSPRYKIIEKRQSVAFWCNPISGHATLYWYQQILGQGPKLLIQFQNNGVVDDSQLPKDRFSAERLKGVDSTLKIQPAKLEDSAVYLCASSWDSTYEQYFGPGTRLTVT.

This clonotype was detected ten times or more. This rearrangement joins TRBV19 to TRBJ2-3, with D maybe TRBD1 (5 bases). Germline CDR1 is LNHDA and CDR2 is SQIVND (reference sequence). The CDR3 is 14 residues long. V lost 5 bases and J lost 2, with 11 bases in between. The CDR3: CASSVGASTDTQYF. In DNA form, the CDR3 reads TGTGCCAGTAGTGTTGGGGCCTCCACAGATACGCAGTATTTT.

The CDR3 sequence is CASSLAARQGPRSGTF. As DNA, the CDR3 is TGCGCCAGCAGCTTGGCCGCTAGACAGGGTCCGCGCTCGGGCACCTTC. The chain is built from TRBV5-1 and TRBJ1-2; 7 nucleotides agree with TRBD1. V trimming: 0 bases; J trimming: 13 bases; junction bases outside the gene matches: 18. Germline V CDR1 and CDR2: SGHRS, YFSETQ. The CDR3 extends over 16 amino acids.

This rearrangement joins TRBV23-1 to TRBJ2-7, with 10 bases matching TRBD1. TRBV23-1 is marked as an open reading frame, function uncertain. J was trimmed by 6 bases and V by 2 bases; bases with no gene match: 13. The CDR3 contains 17 residues. This CDR3 reads CASSQLSMRQGAFEQYF. As DNA, the CDR3 is TGCGCCAGCAGTCAACTCTCTATGCGACAGGGGGCTTTCGAGCAGTACTTC.

This chain connects TRBV7-8 to TRBJ2-1; a weak D match, TRBD1 (6 bases). CDR1 is SGHVS, CDR2 FQNEAQ, per germline. The V gene lost 3 bases and the J gene lost 3 bases, with 6 bases spanning the gap. The CDR3 sequence is 13 residues long. CDR3 nucleotides: TGTGCCAGCAGCTTCAGGGGCTACAATGAGCAGTTCTTC. This gives the protein CASSFRGYNEQFF.

This clonotype was found many times. V gene TRBV7-2 combines with J gene TRBJ2-5; perhaps TRBD2 as D (5 bases). Looked up from germline, CDR1 is SGHTA and CDR2 is FQGNSA. The length of the CDR3 is 14 residues. V gave up 5 bases and J gave up 2 bases, with 12 bases separating them. The CDR3 nucleotides are TGTGCCAGCAGCCTTGGACTTTTACAAGAGACCCAGTACTTC. It specifies CASSLGLLQETQYF.

This clonotype was observed a few times. V gene TRBV30 combines with J gene TRBJ2-5, with D unresolved. Between the trimmed V and J ends, which lost 4 bases and 2 bases, there was a span of 11 bases. CDR1 is GTSNPN and CDR2 is SVGIG in the germline V gene (reference sequence). This CDR3 contains 13 residues. The CDR3 DNA is TGTGCCTGGAAAGGGATTTCACAAGAGACCCAGTACTTC. Protein: CAWKGISQETQYF.

This clonotype has only a few counts. V and J are TRBV10-1 and TRBJ2-3; TRBD2 aligns across 10 bases. The CDR3 loop spans 14 amino acids. After removal of 8 bases from V and 4 bases from J, the junction contained 6 bases not matched to a gene. Germline V CDR1 and CDR2: WNHNN, SYGVQD (reference sequence). The CDR3 sequence: CASGAGGPSDTQYF. CDR3 sequence (DNA): TGCGCCAGCGGAGCGGGAGGGCCATCAGATACGCAGTATTTT.

The chain carries TRBV2 and TRBJ2-5; unclear D gene. CDR1 is SNHLY, CDR2 FYNNEI, per germline. V gave up 8 bases and J gave up 2 bases, with 12 bases separating them. This CDR3 spans 13 amino acids. The CDR3 coding sequence is TGTGCCAGCCTAATTCAGGTTCAAGAGACCCAGTACTTC. Translated, it gives CASLIQVQETQYF.

This clonotype was seen more than once but under ten times. The chain recombines TRBV28 with TRBJ2-1; 10 bases match TRBD1. The junction had 10 bases not matched to a gene; V was cut back by 6 bases and J by 8 bases. CDR1 and CDR2 (germline): MDHEN, SYDVKM. There are 15 residues in the CDR3. CDR3: CASRGSGTGDDEQFF. The CDR3 DNA is TGTGCCAGCAGGGGGTCCGGGACAGGGGACGATGAGCAGTTCTTC.

This clonotype occurred a few times. This rearrangement joins TRBV28 to TRBJ2-3; 9 bases agree with TRBD2. Losses at the gene ends were 9 bases for V and 4 bases for J; bases not matched to a gene: 11. The CDR3 is 15 amino acids. Germline assignment: CDR1 MDHEN and CDR2 SYDVKM. The CDR3 is CASPPRGGASDTQYF. CDR3 in DNA: TGTGCCAGTCCACCCCGCGGGGGGGCCTCAGATACGCAGTATTTT.